The subject of this entry is one TCR beta chain. The data stem from a study of cytomegalovirus exposure and HLA in healthy donors. These donors, healthy bone marrow donors, were studied. The donors, nominally healthy at sampling, likely had unrecorded immune exposures. Primers included in the PCR were 60 Vbeta and 13 Jbeta primers. TCRdb's copy holds only in-frame clones and misses some; the assay was immunoSEQ multiplex PCR. There are about 130,000 clones in the sample; 74% occur only once, and approximately 3.8% lies in the top ten. This CDR3 contains 13 residues. V was clipped by 5 bases and J by 10 bases, with 17 bases between them. Looked up from germline, CDR1 is PRHDT and CDR2 is FYEKMQ (reference sequence).

The V and J genes are TRBV13 and TRBJ1-1, with D tentatively TRBD1 (5 bases). The source material was PBMCs. This TCR was sampled from a man aged 35 to 55 in good health and CMV-seropositive. The CDR3 DNA is TGTGCCAGCAGCCAAAACAGGCGGCCCGCAGCTTTCTTT. Translated: CASSQNRRPAAFF.